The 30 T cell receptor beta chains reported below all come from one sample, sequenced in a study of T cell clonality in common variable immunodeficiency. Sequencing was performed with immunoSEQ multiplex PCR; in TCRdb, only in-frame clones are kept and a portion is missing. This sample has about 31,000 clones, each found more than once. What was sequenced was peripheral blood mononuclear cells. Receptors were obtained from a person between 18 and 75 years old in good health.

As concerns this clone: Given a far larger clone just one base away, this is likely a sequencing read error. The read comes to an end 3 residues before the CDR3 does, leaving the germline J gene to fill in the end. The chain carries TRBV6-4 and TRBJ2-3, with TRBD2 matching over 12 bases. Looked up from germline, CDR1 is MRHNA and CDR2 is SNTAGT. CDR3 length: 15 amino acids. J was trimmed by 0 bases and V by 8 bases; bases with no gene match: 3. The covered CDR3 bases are TGTGCCAGCGGTGGGACTAGCGGGAGCACAGATACG. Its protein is CASGGTSGSTDT. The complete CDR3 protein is CASGGTSGSTDTQYF.

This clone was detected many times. The CDR3 loop reads CASMSRSQTKKNTEAFF. The sequenced part of the CDR3 DNA is TGTGCCAGCATGAGTCGGAGCCAAACTAAAAAGAACACTGAA. The V and J genes are TRBV6-2 or TRBV6-3 and TRBJ1-1, with D uncertain. The read ends 3 residues before the CDR3 terminus; that terminus is restored from the germline J gene. The V gene's germline CDR1 is MNHEY and CDR2 SVGEGT. The CDR3 covers 17 residues. V lost 7 bases, J lost 1 base, and 22 bases lay in between.

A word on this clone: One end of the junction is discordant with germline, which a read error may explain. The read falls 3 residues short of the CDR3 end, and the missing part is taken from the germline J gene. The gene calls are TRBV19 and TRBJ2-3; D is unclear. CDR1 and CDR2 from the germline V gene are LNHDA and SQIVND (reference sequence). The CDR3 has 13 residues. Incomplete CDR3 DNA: TGTGCCGGTAGTAGGGCTTTTCAAGAGACG. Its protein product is CAGSRAFQET. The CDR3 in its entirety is CAGSRAFQETQYF.

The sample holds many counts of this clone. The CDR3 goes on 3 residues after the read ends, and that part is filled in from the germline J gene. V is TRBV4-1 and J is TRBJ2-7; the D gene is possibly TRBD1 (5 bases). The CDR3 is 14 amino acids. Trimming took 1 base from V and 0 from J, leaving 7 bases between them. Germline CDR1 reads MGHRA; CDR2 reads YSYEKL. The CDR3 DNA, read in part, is TGCGCCAGCAGCCAAGGGACATACTCCTACGAG. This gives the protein CASSQGTYSYE. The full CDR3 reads CASSQGTYSYEQYF.

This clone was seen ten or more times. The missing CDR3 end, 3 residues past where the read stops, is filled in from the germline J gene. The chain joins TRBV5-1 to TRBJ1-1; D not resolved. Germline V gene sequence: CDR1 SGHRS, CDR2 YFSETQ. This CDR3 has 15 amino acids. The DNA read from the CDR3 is TGCGCCAGCAGCTTGGCCAGACTCTCCGATGCCGAA. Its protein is CASSLARLSDAE. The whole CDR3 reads CASSLARLSDAEAFF.

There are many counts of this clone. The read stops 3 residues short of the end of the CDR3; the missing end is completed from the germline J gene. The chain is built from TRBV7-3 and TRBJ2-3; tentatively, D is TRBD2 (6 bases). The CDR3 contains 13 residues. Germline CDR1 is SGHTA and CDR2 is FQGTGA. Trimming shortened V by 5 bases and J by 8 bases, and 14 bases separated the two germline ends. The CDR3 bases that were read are TGTGCCAGCAGCATCGGGACTGGAAGTACG. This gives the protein CASSIGTGST. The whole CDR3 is CASSIGTGSTQYF.

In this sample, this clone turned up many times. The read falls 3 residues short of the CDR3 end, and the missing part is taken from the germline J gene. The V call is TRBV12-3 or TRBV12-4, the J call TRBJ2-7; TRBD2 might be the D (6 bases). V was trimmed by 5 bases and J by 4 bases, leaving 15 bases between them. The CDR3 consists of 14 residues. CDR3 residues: CASSPSGGGYEQYF. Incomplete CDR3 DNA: TGTGCCAGCAGTCCCTCCGGTGGGGGGTACGAG.

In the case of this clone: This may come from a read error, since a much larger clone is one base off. The CDR3 sequence is CASSLLGQGNSPLFF. The DNA read from the CDR3 is TGTGCCAGCAGCCTCCTGGGACAGGGAAATTCACCA. The chain combines TRBV7-2 with TRBJ1-4, with 9 bases that match TRBD1. Read coverage stops 3 residues before the CDR3 terminus; the germline J gene supplies the remainder. Germline CDR1 SGHTA, CDR2 FQGNSA. This CDR3 has 15 residues.

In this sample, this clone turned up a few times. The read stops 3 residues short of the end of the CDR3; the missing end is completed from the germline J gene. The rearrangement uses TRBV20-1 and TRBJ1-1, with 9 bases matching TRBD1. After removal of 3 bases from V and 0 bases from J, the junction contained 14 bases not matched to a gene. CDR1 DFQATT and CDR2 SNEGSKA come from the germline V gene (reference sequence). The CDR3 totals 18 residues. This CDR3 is CSASTPGQGKTMNTEAFF. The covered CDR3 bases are TGCAGTGCTAGCACACCGGGACAGGGAAAAACCATGAACACTGAA.

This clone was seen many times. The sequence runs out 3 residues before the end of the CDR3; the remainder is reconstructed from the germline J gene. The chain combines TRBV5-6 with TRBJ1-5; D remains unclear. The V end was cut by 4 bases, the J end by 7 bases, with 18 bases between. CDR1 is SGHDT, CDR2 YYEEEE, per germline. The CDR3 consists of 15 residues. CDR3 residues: CASSPGPGSGQPQHF. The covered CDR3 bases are TGTGCCAGCAGCCCCGGCCCGGGGTCTGGGCAGCCC.

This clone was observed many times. CDR3 sequence reads: CSARAGWGFAETQYF. The CDR3 bases that were read are TGCAGTGCTAGGGCTGGCTGGGGCTTTGCAGAGACC. V and J are TRBV20-1 and TRBJ2-5; TRBD1 is a possible D gene (5 bases). The CDR3 end falls 3 residues outside the read, so it is completed with the germline J gene. The CDR3 is 15 residues long. V dropped 3 bases and J dropped 4 bases, with 18 bases sitting between them. Germline assignment: CDR1 DFQATT and CDR2 SNEGSKA (reference sequence).

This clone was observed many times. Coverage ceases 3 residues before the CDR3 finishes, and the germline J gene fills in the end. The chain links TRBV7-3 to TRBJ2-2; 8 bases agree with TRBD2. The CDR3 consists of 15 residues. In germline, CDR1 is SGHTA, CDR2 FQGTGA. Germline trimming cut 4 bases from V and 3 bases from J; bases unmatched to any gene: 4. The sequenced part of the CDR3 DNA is TGTGCCAGCAGCTCGGCGGGGGGCTACACCGGGGAG. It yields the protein CASSSAGGYTGE. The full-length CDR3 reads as CASSSAGGYTGELFF.

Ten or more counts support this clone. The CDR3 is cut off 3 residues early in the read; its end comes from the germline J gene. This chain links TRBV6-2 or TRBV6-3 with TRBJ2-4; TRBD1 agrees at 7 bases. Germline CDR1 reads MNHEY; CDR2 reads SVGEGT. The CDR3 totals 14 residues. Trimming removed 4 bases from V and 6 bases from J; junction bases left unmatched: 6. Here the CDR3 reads CASSWDSISNIQYF. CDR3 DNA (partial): TGTGCCAGCAGTTGGGACAGCATATCAAACATT.

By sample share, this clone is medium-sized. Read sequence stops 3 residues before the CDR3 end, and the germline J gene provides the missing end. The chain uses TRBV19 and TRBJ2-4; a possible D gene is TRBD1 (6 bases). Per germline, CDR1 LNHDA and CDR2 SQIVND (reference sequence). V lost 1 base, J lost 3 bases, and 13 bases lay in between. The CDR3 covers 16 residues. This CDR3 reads CASSIAGRGNKNIQYF. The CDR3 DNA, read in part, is TGTGCCAGTAGTATAGCGGGCAGGGGCAACAAAAACATT.

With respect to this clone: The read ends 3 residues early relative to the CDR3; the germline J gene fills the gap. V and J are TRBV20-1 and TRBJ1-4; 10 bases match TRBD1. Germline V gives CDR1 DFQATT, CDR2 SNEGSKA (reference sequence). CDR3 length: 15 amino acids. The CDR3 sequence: CSARDPGTGVSPLFF. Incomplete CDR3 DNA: TGCAGTGCTAGAGACCCCGGGACAGGGGTTTCACCA.

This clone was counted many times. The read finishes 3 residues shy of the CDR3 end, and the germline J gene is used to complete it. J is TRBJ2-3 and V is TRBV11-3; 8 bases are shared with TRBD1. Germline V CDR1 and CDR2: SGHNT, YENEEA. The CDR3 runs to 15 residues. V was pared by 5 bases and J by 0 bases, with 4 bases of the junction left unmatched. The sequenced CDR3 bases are TGTGCCAGCAGCCGGACAGGGTTTAGCACAGATACG. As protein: CASSRTGFSTDT. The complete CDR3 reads CASSRTGFSTDTQYF. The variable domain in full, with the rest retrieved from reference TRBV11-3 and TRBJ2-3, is EAGVVQSPRYKIIEKKQPVAFWCNPISGHNTLYWYLQNLGQGPELLIRYENEEAVDDSQLPKDRFSAERLKGVDSTLKIQPAELGDSAVYLCASSRTGFSTDTQYFGPGTRLTVL.

CDR3 region: CASSPSSGGDTGELFF. CDR3 bases read: TGTGCCAGCAGTCCTTCCAGCGGGGGAGACACCGGGGAG. V and J are TRBV25-1 and TRBJ2-2; 8 nucleotides align to TRBD2. With the read ending 3 residues before the CDR3 end, the germline J gene is used to fill in that end. Germline CDR1 MGHDK, CDR2 SYGVNS. Trimming took 5 bases from V and 3 from J; bases not matched to a gene: 8. The CDR3 runs to 16 residues.

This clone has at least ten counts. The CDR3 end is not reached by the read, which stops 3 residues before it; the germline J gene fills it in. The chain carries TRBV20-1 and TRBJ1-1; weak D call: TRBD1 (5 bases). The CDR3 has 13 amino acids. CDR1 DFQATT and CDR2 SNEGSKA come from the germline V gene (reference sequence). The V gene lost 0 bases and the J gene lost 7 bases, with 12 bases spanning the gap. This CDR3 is CSARDSPGNEAFF. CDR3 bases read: TGCAGTGCTAGAGATTCACCAGGGAATGAA.

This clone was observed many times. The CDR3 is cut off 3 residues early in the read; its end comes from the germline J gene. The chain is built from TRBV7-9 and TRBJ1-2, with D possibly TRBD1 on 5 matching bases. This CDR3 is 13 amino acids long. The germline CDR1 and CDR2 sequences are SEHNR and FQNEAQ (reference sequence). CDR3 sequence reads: CASSSGVNHIYTF. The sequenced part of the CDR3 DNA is TGTGCCAGCAGCTCGGGGGTAAATCACATC.

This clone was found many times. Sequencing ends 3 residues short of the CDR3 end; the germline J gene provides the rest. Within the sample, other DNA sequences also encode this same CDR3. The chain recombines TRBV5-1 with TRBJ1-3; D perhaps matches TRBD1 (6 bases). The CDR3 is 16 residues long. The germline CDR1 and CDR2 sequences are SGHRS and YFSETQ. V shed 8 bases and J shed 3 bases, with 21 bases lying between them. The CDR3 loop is CASRPEGDTYGNTIYF. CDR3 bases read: TGCGCCAGTCGTCCGGAAGGGGACACATATGGAAACACC.

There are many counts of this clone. The sequenced part of the CDR3 DNA is TGCGCCAGCAGCTTGGGCCCGGGGGAAGAGACC. Protein: CASSLGPGEET. The whole CDR3 region reads CASSLGPGEETQYF. This sequence joins TRBV5-1 and TRBJ2-5; TRBD2 is a possible D gene (6 bases). The read comes to an end 3 residues before the CDR3 does, leaving the germline J gene to fill in the end. The V gene's germline CDR1 is SGHRS and CDR2 YFSETQ. This CDR3 spans 14 amino acids. With 0 bases removed from V and 3 bases from J, the gap between germline ends came to 9 bases.

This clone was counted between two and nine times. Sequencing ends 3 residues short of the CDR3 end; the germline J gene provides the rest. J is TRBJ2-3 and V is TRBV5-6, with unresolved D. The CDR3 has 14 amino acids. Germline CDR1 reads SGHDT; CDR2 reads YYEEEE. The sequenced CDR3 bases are TGTGCCAGCAGCTTGAGTGGAGCACCGCGGCCG. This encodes CASSLSGAPRP. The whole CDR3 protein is CASSLSGAPRPQYF.

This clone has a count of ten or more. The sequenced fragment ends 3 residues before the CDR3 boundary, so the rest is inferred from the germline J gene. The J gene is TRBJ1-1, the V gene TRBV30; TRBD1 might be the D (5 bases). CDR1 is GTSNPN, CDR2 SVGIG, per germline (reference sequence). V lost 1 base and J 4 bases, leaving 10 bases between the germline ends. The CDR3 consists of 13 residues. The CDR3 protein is CAWSEGAFTEAFF. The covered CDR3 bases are TGTGCCTGGAGTGAAGGGGCTTTCACTGAA.

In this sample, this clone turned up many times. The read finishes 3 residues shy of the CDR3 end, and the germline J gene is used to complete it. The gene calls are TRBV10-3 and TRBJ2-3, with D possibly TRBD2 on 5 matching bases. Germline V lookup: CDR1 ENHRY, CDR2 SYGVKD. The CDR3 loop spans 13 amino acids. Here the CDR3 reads CAISDREGTPQYF. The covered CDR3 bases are TGTGCCATCAGTGATCGAGAGGGCACTCCG.

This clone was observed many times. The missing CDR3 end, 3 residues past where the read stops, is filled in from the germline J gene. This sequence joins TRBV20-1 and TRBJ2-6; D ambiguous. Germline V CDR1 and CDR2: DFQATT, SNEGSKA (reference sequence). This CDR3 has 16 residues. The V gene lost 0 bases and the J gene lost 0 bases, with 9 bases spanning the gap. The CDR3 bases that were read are TGCAGTGCTAGAGATCATGGCGGCTCTGGGGCCAACGTC. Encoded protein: CSARDHGGSGANV. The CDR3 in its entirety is CSARDHGGSGANVLTF.

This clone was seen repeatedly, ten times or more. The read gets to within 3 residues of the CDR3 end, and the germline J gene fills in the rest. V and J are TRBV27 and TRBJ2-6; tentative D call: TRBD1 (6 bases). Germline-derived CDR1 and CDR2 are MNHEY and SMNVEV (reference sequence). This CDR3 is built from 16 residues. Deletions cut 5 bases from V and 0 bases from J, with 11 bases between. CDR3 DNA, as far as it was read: TGTGCCAGCAGTCCCGGACAGATCTCTGGGGCCAACGTC. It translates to CASSPGQISGANV. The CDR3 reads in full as CASSPGQISGANVLTF.

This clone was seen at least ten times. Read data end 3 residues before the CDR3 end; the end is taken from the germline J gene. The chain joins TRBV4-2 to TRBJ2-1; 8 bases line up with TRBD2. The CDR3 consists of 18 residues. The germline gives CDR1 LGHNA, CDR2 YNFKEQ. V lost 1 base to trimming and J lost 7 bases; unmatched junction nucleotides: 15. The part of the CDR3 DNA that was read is TGTGCCAGCAGCCAAGGAAATCTCGGGGGGGCAAATCGGAATGAG. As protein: CASSQGNLGGANRNE. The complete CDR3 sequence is CASSQGNLGGANRNEQFF.

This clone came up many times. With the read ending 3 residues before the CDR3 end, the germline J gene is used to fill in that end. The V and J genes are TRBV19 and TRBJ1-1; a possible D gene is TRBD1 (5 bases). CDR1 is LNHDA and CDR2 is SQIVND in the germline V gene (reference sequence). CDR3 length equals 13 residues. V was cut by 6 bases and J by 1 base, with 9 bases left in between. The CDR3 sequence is CASSRGANTEAFF. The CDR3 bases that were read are TGTGCCAGTAGCCGAGGGGCGAACACTGAA.

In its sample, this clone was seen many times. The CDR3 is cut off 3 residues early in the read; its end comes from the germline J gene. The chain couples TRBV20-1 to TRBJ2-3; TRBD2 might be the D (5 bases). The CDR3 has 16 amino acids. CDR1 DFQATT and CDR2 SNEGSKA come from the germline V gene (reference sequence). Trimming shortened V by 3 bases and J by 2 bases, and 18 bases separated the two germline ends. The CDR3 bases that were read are TGCAGTGCTAGTTTTCCGCCTAGCACCAACACAGATACG. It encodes CSASFPPSTNTDT. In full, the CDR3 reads CSASFPPSTNTDTQYF.

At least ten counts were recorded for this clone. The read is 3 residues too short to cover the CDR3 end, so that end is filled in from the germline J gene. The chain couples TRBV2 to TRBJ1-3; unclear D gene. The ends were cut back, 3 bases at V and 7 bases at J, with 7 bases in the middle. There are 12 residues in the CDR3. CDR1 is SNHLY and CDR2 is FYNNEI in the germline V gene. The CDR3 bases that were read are TGTGCCAGCAGTGAGTCCGGGAACACC. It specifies CASSESGNT. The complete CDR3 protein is CASSESGNTIYF.